This T cell receptor beta chain was documented in a study of blood T cell repertoires in COVID-19. TCRdb keeps only in-frame clones here, not all; method: immunoSEQ multiplex PCR. The sample holds roughly 62,000 clones; just under 80% are singletons and the top ten take roughly 25%. Germline V CDR1 and CDR2: LGHNA, YSLEER. The CDR3 totals 17 residues. Unmatched junction bases numbered 8, after V lost 0 bases and J lost 7 bases. The TCR originated in a human donor in a cohort sampled during active COVID-19. Sequencing was carried out using peripheral blood. J is TRBJ2-3 and V is TRBV4-3; 12 nucleotides match TRBD2. CDR3 coding DNA: TGCGCCAGCAGCCAAGACTTGACTAGCGGGGGTGGGAATACGCAGTATTTT. Translation: CASSQDLTSGGGNTQYF.